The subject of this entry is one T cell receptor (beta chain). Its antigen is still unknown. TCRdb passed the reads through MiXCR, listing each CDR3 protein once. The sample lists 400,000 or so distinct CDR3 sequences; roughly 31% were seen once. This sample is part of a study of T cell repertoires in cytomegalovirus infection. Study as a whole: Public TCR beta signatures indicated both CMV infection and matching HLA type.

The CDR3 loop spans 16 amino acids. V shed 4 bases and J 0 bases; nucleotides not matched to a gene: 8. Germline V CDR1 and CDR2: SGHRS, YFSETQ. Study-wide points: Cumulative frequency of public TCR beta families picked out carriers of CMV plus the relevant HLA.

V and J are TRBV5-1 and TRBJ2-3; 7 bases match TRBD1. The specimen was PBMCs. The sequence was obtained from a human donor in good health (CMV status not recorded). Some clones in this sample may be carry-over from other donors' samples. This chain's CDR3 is CASSTDPGQSTDTQYF. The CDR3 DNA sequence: TGCGCCAGCAGCACAGATCCGGGACAGAGCACAGATACGCAGTATTTT. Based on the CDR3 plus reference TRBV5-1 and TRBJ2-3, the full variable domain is KAGVTQTPRYLIKTRGQQVTLSCSPISGHRSVSWYQQTPGQGLQFLFEYFSETQRNKGNFPGRFSGRQFSNSRSEMNVSTLELGDSALYLCASSTDPGQSTDTQYFGPGTRLTVL.